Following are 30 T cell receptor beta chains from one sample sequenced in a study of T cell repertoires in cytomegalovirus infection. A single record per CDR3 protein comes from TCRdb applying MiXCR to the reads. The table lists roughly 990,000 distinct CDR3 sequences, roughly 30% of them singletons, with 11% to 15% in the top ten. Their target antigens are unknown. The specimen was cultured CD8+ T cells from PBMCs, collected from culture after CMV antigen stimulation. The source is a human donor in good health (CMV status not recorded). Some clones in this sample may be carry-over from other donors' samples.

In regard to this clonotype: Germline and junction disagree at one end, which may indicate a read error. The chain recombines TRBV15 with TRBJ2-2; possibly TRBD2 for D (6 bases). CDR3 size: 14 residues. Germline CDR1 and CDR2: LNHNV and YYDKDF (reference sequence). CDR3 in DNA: TGTGCCACCAGCTCCCCCGGGACTCCCGGGAAGCTGTTTTTT. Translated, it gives CATSSPGTPGKLFF.

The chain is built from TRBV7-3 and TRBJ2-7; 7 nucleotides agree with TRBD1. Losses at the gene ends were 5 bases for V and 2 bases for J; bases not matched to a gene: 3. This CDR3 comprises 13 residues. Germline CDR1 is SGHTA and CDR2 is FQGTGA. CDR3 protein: CASSVTGAYEQYF. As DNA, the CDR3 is TGTGCCAGCAGCGTTACAGGGGCCTACGAGCAGTACTTC.

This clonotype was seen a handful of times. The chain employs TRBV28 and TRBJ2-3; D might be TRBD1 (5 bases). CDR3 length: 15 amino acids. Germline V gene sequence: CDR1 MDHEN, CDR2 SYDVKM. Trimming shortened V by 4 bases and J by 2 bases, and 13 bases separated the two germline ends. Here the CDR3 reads CASSSQGAYTDTQYF. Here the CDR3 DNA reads TGTGCCAGCAGTTCTCAAGGGGCATACACAGATACGCAGTATTTT.

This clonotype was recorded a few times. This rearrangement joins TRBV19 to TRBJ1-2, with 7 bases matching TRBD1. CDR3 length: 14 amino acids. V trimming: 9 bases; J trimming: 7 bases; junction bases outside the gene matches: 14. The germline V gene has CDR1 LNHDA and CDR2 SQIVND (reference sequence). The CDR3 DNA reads TGTGCCAGCCCCGACAGGGATTCGATAGGTGGCTACACCTTC. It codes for CASPDRDSIGGYTF.

Here the CDR3 reads CASSLPDRGLGQPQHF. DNA of the CDR3: TGTGCCAGCAGCCTTCCTGACAGGGGGCTTGGTCAGCCCCAGCATTTT. The chain recombines TRBV5-8 with TRBJ1-5; TRBD1 matches at 10 bases. The CDR3 length is 16 residues. The germline V gene encodes CDR1 SGHTS and CDR2 YDEGEE. Unmatched junction bases numbered 10, after V lost 4 bases and J lost 6 bases.

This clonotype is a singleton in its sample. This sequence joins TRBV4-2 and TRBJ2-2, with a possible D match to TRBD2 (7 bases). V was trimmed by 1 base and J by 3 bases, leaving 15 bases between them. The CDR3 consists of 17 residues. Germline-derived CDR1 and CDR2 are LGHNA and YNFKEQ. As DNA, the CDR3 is TGTGCCAGCAGCCAAGGGTCGGCGGGGGCGTACACCGGGGAGCTGTTTTTT. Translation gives CASSQGSAGAYTGELFF.

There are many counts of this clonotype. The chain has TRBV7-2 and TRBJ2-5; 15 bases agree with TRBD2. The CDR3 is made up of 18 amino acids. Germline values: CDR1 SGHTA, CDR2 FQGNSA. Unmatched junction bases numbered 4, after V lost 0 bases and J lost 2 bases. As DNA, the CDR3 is TGTGCCAGCAGCTTAGCCTTCGGACTAGCGGGGGGGCAAGAGACCCAGTACTTC. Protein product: CASSLAFGLAGGQETQYF.

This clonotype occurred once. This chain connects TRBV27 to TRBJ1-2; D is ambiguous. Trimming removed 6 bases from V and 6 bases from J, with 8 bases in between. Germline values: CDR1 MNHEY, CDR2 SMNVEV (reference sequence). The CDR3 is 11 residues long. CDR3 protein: CASSGWNGYTF. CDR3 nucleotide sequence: TGTGCCAGCAGCGGGTGGAATGGCTACACCTTC.

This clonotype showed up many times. The CDR3 region is CASSSRGKVNSPLHF. The CDR3 bases are TGTGCCAGTAGTTCCAGGGGCAAGGTTAATTCACCCCTCCACTTT. The rearrangement joins TRBV19 to TRBJ1-6; the D gene is possibly TRBD1 (6 bases). Germline CDR1 LNHDA, CDR2 SQIVND (reference sequence). V was pared by 5 bases and J by 6 bases, with 14 bases between. This CDR3 is 15 amino acids long.

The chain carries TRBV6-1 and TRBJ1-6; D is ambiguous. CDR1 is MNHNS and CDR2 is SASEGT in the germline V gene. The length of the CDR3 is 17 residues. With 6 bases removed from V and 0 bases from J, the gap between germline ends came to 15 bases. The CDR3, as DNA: TGTGCCAGCAGAAACACAGTTAGGAGCTCCTATAATTCACCCCTCCACTTT. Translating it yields CASRNTVRSSYNSPLHF.

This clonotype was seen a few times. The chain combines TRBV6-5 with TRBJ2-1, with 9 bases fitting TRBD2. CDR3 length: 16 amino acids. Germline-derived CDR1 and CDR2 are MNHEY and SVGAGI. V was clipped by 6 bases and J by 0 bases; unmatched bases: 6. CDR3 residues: CASSSVAGVSYNEQFF. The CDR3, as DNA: TGTGCCAGCAGCTCGGTAGCGGGGGTCTCCTACAATGAGCAGTTCTTC.

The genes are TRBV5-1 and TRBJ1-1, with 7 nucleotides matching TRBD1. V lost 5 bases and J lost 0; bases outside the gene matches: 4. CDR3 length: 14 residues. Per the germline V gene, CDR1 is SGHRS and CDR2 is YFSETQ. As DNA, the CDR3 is TGCGCCAGCAGTATGGGACAGATGAACACTGAAGCTTTCTTT. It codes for CASSMGQMNTEAFF.

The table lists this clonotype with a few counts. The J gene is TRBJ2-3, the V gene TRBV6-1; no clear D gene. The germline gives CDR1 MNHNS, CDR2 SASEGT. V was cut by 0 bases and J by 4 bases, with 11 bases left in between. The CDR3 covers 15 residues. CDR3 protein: CASSEAVSNPDTQYF. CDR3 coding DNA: TGTGCCAGCAGTGAAGCCGTCAGCAATCCAGATACGCAGTATTTT.

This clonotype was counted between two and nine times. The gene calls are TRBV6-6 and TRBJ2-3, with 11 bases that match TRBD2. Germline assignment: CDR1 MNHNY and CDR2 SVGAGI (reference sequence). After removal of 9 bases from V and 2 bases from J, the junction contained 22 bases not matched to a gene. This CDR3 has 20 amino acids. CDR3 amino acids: CASPWDVPSGGLDTTDTQYF. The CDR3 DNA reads TGTGCCAGTCCGTGGGACGTACCTAGCGGGGGGCTAGACACCACAGATACGCAGTATTTT.

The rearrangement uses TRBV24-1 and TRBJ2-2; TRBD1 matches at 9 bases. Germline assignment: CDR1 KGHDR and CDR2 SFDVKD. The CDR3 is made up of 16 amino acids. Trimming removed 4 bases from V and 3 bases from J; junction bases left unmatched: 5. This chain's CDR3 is CATSDADRGDTGELFF. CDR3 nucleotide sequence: TGTGCCACCAGTGACGCGGACAGGGGAGACACCGGGGAGCTGTTTTTT.

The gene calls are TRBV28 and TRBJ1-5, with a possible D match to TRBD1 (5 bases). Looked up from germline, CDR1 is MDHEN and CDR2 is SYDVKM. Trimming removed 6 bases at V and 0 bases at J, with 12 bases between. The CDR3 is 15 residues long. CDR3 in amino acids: CASRQRQRSNQPQHF. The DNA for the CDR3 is TGTGCCAGCAGGCAACGACAGCGTAGCAATCAGCCCCAGCATTTT.

CDR3 loop: CSASPPGFYEQYF. In DNA form, the CDR3 reads TGCAGTGCTAGCCCCCCGGGTTTCTACGAGCAGTACTTC. V is TRBV20-1 and J is TRBJ2-7, with D unresolved. V lost 3 bases, J lost 3 bases, and 12 bases lay in between. The CDR3 runs to 13 residues. Germline lookup yields CDR1 DFQATT and CDR2 SNEGSKA (reference sequence).

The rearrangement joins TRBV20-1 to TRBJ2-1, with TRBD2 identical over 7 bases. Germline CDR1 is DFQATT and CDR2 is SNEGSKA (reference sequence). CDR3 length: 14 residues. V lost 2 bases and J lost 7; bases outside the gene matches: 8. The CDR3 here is CSARINGGSNEQFF. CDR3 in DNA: TGCAGTGCTAGAATCAACGGGGGGTCTAATGAGCAGTTCTTC.

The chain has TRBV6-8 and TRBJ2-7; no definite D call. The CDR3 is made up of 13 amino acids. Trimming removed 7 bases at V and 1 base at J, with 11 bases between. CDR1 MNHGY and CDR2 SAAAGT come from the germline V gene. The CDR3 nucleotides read TGTGCCAGCAATTTGGACCAGTCCTACGAGCAGTACTTC. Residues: CASNLDQSYEQYF.

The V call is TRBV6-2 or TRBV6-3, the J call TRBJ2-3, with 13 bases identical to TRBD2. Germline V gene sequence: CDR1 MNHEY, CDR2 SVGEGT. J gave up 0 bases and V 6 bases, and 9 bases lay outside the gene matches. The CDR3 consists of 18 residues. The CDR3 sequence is CASRGLAGEPTSTDTQYF. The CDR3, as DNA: TGTGCCAGCAGAGGACTAGCGGGGGAACCCACTAGCACAGATACGCAGTATTTT.

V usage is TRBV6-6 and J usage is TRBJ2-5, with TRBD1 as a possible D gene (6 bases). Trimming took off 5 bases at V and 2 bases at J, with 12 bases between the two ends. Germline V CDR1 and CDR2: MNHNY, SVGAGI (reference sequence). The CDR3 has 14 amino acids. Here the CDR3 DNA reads TGTGCCAGCAGTCACTGGACAGCTCAAGAGACCCAGTACTTC. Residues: CASSHWTAQETQYF.

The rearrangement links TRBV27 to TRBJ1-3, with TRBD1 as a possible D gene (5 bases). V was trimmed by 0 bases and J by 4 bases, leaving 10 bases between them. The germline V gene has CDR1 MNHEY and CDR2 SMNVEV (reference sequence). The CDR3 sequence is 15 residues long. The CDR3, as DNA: TGTGCCAGCAGTTTATCAGGGGCGTCAGGAAACACCATATATTTT. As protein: CASSLSGASGNTIYF.

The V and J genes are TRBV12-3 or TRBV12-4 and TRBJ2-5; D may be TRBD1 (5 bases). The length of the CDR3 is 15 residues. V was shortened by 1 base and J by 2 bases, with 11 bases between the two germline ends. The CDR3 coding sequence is TGTGCCAGCAGTTTAGGGGCGGCAGGGCAAGAGACCCAGTACTTC. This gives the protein CASSLGAAGQETQYF.

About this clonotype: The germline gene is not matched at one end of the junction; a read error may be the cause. CDR3 DNA: TGTGTCAGCAGCCAGCTACAGGGGCCGAACACCGGGGAGCTGTTTTTT. As protein: CVSSQLQGPNTGELFF. J is TRBJ2-2 and V is TRBV7-6, with 7 bases lining up with TRBD1. CDR3 length: 16 residues. Germline CDR1 reads SGHVS; CDR2 reads FNYEAQ.

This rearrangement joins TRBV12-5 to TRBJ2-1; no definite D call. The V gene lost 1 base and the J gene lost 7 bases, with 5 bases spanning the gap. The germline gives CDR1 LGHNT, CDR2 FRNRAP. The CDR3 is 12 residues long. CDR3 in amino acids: CASGLARNEQFF. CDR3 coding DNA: TGTGCTAGTGGTTTGGCTCGGAATGAGCAGTTCTTC.

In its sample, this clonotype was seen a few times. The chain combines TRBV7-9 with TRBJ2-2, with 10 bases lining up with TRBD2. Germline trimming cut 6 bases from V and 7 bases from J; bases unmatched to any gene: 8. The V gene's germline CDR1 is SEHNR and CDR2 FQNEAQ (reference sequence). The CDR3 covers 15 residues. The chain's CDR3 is CASSLLAGAVGELFF. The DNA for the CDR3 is TGTGCCAGCAGTCTCCTAGCGGGGGCTGTCGGGGAGCTGTTTTTT.

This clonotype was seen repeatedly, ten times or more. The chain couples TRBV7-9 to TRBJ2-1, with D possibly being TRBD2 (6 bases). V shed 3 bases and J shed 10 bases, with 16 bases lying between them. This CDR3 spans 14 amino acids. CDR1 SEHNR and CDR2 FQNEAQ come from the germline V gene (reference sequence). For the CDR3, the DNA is TGTGCCAGCAGCTTGGTAGTCGGGGGTACGGAGCAGTTCTTC. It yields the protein CASSLVVGGTEQFF.

The CDR3 DNA reads as TGCGCCAGCAGCCCCCGAGGCAATACGCGGGGCCGGGACTCCCAAGAGACCCAGTACTTC. Protein: CASSPRGNTRGRDSQETQYF. The genes are TRBV4-1 and TRBJ2-5; D is possibly TRBD2 (6 bases). The germline V gene has CDR1 MGHRA and CDR2 YSYEKL. Between the trimmed V and J ends, which lost 4 bases and 1 base, there was a span of 28 bases. The CDR3 length is 20 residues.

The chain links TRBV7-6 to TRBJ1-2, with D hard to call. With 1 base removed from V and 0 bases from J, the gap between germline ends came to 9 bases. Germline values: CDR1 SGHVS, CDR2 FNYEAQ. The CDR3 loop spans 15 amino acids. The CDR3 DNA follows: TGTGCCAGCAGCTTAGGAGGGTTAGCTAACTATGGCTACACCTTC. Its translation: CASSLGGLANYGYTF.

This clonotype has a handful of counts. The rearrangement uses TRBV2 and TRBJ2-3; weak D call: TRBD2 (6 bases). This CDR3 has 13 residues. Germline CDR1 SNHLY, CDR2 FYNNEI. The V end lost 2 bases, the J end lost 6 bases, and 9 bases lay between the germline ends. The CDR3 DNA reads TGTGCCAGCAGTGAACTTCTAGCGGATACGCAGTATTTT. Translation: CASSELLADTQYF.